A selection of T cell receptor beta chains follows, all from one sample in a study of T cell repertoires in cytomegalovirus infection. TCRdb passed the reads through MiXCR, listing each CDR3 protein once. The repertoire holds approximately 990,000 distinct CDR3 sequences, with approximately 31% as singletons. No antigen is known for these receptors. Sample: cultured CD8+ T cells from PBMCs, taken from culture after CMV antigen stimulation. The receptor set was obtained from a human donor in good health (CMV status not recorded). Some clones in this sample may be carry-over from other donors' samples. The CDR3 runs from the conserved cysteine through the conserved F or W. The D gene is left open where the match is weak. The listing skips clone size in some rows; elsewhere it reads once, few, many or a size class.

length | size | J | D | V | DNA | CDR3
16 | . | TRBJ2-1 | . | TRBV7-8 | TGTGCCAGCAGCTTAGCGGTCTCGTGGCCCTACAATGAGCAGTTCTTC | CASSLAVSWPYNEQFF
14 | many | TRBJ2-1 | . | TRBV7-2 | TGTGCCAGCAGCTTCTCCGGGGGATGGAATGAGCAGTTCTTC | CASSFSGGWNEQFF
12 | . | TRBJ2-5 | TRBD2 | TRBV2 | TGTGCCAGCGTGCGGGGGGGCGCGGACCAGTACTTC | CASVRGGADQYF
16 | . | TRBJ2-7 | . | TRBV6-6 | TGTGCCAGCAGTTACTCATCCGAGACTAACTCCTACGAGCAGTACTTC | CASSYSSETNSYEQYF
16 | . | TRBJ2-3 | TRBD2 | TRBV7-9 | TGTGCCAGCAGCACCACTAGCGGGGGAAGCACAGATACGCAGTATTTT | CASSTTSGGSTDTQYF
11 | . | TRBJ1-6 | . | TRBV12-3/TRBV12-4 | TGTGCCAGCAGTTGGGGTTCATCCCTCCACTTT | CASSWGSSLHF
16 | . | TRBJ1-2 | TRBD1 | TRBV29-1 | TGCAGCGCTACCACAGGGGACGGTATCTCCTTTTATGGCTACACCTTC | CSATTGDGISFYGYTF
14 | . | TRBJ2-7 | TRBD2 | TRBV6-6 | TGTGCCAGCAAGGAGCGGGGGGTTCTCTACGAGCAGTACTTC | CASKERGVLYEQYF
12 | many | TRBJ2-7 | . | TRBV9 | TGTGCCAGCAGCGTAAATAAGGGCGAGCAGTACTTC | CASSVNKGEQYF
15 | few | TRBJ2-3 | . | TRBV5-6 | TGTGCCAGCACCCCTCCAACCGGCCGGGCAGATACGCAGTATTTT | CASTPPTGRADTQYF
16 | many | TRBJ2-3 | TRBD1 | TRBV11-2 | TGTGCCAGCAGCTCGTACCGGGACAGGGGCACAGATACGCAGTATTTT | CASSSYRDRGTDTQYF
17 | . | TRBJ2-1 | TRBD2 | TRBV6-2/TRBV6-3 | TGTGCCAGCAGTTACTCGACCGCTAGCGGGGGGTACAATGAGCAGTTCTTC | CASSYSTASGGYNEQFF
15 | . | TRBJ2-1 | . | TRBV7-2 | TGTGCCAGCAGCTTAGCCGGGACCCCATACAATGAGCAGTTCTTC | CASSLAGTPYNEQFF
17 | . | TRBJ1-3 | . | TRBV19 | TGTGCCAGTTCTCTGCTCCTGGGGGCTGCTGCTGGAAACACCATATATTTT | CASSLLLGAAAGNTIYF
15 | . | TRBJ2-5 | . | TRBV15 | TGTGCCACCAGTAGCCTTACAGGAGCGGAGCAGACCCAGTACTTC | CATSSLTGAEQTQYF
13 | . | TRBJ1-1 | . | TRBV12-3/TRBV12-4 | TGTGCCAGCAGTTTTGGGGGGCATACTGAAGCTTTCTTT | CASSFGGHTEAFF
11 | . | TRBJ1-1 | . | TRBV6-1 | TGTGCCAGCAGTGAGTCATATAAAGCTTTCTTT | CASSESYKAFF
14 | many | TRBJ1-3 | . | TRBV7-9 | TGTGCCAGCAGCCCTGGGGGGCCTGGAAACACCATATATTTT | CASSPGGPGNTIYF
16 | . | TRBJ2-5 | TRBD1 | TRBV7-6 | TGTGCCAGCAGCTTAGGGGACAGGGGTTGGTTCGAGACCCAGTACTTC | CASSLGDRGWFETQYF
16 | many | TRBJ2-1 | TRBD2 | TRBV7-2 | TGTGCCAGCAGCTTAAAGCCGAGCGGGGGGGCCGGTGAGCAGTTCTTC | CASSLKPSGGAGEQFF
16 | many | TRBJ1-1 | . | TRBV12-3/TRBV12-4 | TGTGCCAGCAGCCCCTCCTTATCGGGAACTAACACTGAAGCTTTCTTT | CASSPSLSGTNTEAFF
15 | many | TRBJ2-1 | TRBD2 | TRBV7-6 | TGTGCCAGCAGCTCCGGACTAGCGGGGGGGAATGAGCAGTTCTTC | CASSSGLAGGNEQFF
12 | few | TRBJ2-7 | . | TRBV10-3 | TGTGCCATCAGTGGTGACACCTACGAGCAGTACTTC | CAISGDTYEQYF
14 | . | TRBJ1-4 | . | TRBV7-9 | TGTGCCAGCAGCTCGCTCCCAACTAATGAAAAACTGTTTTTT | CASSSLPTNEKLFF
12 | few | TRBJ1-1 | . | TRBV7-2 | TGTGCCAGCAGCTCAAGGGTGGGGGAAGCTTTCTTT | CASSSRVGEAFF
15 | few | TRBJ2-3 | . | TRBV9 | TGTGCCAGCAGCGTAGAGCCGGCAAGCACAGATACGCAGTATTTT | CASSVEPASTDTQYF
18 | . | TRBJ2-1 | TRBD1 | TRBV5-1 | TGCGCCAGCAGCTATGGGCCGTCCGACAGGGCCTCCTACAATGAGCAGTTCTTC | CASSYGPSDRASYNEQFF
16 | few | TRBJ1-1 | TRBD1 | TRBV6-1 | TGTGCCAGCAGGGGGACAGGGGGTAGTCCCCGGACTGAAGCTTTCTTT | CASRGTGGSPRTEAFF
15 | few | TRBJ2-3 | TRBD2 | TRBV27 | TGTGCCAGCAGTTTATCCGGCGGGGGGCGAGATACGCAGTATTTT | CASSLSGGGRDTQYF
19 | . | TRBJ2-3 | TRBD2 | TRBV6-2/TRBV6-3 | TGTGCCAGCAGTTACGAGGAGGCGGGGGGGCCCTCCAGCACAGATACGCAGTATTTT | CASSYEEAGGPSSTDTQYF
15 | . | TRBJ2-6 | TRBD2 | TRBV7-2 | TGTGCCAGCAGCCGGGGGGGCGCTGGGGCCAACGTCCTGACTTTC | CASSRGGAGANVLTF
13 | few | TRBJ1-1 | . | TRBV6-1 | TGTGCCATTATACTCGTCTTGAACACTGAAGCTTTCTTT | CAIILVLNTEAFF
15 | . | TRBJ2-3 | TRBD1 | TRBV28 | TGTGCCAGCAGTGCGGACAGGGTAGGCACAGATACGCAGTATTTT | CASSADRVGTDTQYF
16 | few | TRBJ1-1 | TRBD1 | TRBV6-6 | TGTGCCAGCAGTCTACGGGGGACAGGCTTGAACACTGAAGCTTTCTTT | CASSLRGTGLNTEAFF
15 | . | TRBJ1-1 | . | TRBV13 | TGTGCCAGCAGCTTAGCTCTGGTTCTGAACACTGAAGCTTTCTTT | CASSLALVLNTEAFF
13 | . | TRBJ1-1 | . | TRBV19 | TGTGCCAGTAGTATGCACGGCTACACTGAAGCTTTCTTT | CASSMHGYTEAFF
15 | . | TRBJ2-3 | . | TRBV7-4 | TGTGCCAGCGGGCGGGGCGAGGCGGGCACAGATACGCAGTATTTT | CASGRGEAGTDTQYF
14 | many | TRBJ2-1 | TRBD2 | TRBV28 | TGTGCCAGCAGCTTGCGGGGGTCCTACAATGAGCAGTTCTTC | CASSLRGSYNEQFF
19 | . | TRBJ2-2 | . | TRBV7-6 | TGTGCCAGCAGCTTAGCGCTCTACCCAGGCCCATCGAACACCGGGGAGCTGTTTTTT | CASSLALYPGPSNTGELFF
16 | few | TRBJ2-1 | . | TRBV20-1 | TGCAGTGCTAGCTGGGGAGACGCTCCAGATTACAATGAGCAGTTCTTC | CSASWGDAPDYNEQFF
17 | . | TRBJ2-3 | TRBD1 | TRBV6-2/TRBV6-3 | TGTGCCAGCAGTTACTTGTTGACAGGGGGCGGTCCACGGACGCAGTATTTT | CASSYLLTGGGPRTQYF
13 | few | TRBJ1-2 | . | TRBV12-3/TRBV12-4 | TGTGCCAGCAGTTGGGGACATGAGGATGGCTACACCTTC | CASSWGHEDGYTF
16 | . | TRBJ2-2 | TRBD2 | TRBV19 | TGTGCCAGTAGTAGTCAAGCGGGGGAGTACACCGGGGAGCTGTTTTTT | CASSSQAGEYTGELFF
15 | . | TRBJ1-2 | TRBD1 | TRBV5-4 | TGTGCCAGCAGCCATCTGGGACAGGTCCACTATGGCTACACCTTC | CASSHLGQVHYGYTF
15 | . | TRBJ2-7 | . | TRBV19 | TGTGCCAGTAGTATATTTGCGGGCCCCTCCTACGAGCAGTACTTC | CASSIFAGPSYEQYF
15 | . | TRBJ2-3 | . | TRBV9 | TGTGCCAGCAGCGTAGGGAAGGGACAAGGAGATACGCAGTATTTT | CASSVGKGQGDTQYF
15 | once | TRBJ1-2 | . | TRBV5-6 | TGTGCCAGCAGCTTCCTTGACAGGACTCCGGATGGCTACACCTTC | CASSFLDRTPDGYTF
14 | few | TRBJ1-1 | . | TRBV12-3/TRBV12-4 | TGTGCCAGCAGTTTCATCGACGGGAACACTGAAGCTTTCTTT | CASSFIDGNTEAFF
12 | . | TRBJ2-1 | . | TRBV10-3 | TGTGCCATCAGTGAGAACCTAAATGAGCAGTTCTTC | CAISENLNEQFF
14 | . | TRBJ1-2 | . | TRBV7-9 | TGTGCCAGCATCCGAACTGACAGACCGCATGGCTACACCTTC | CASIRTDRPHGYTF
13 | . | TRBJ2-7 | TRBD1 | TRBV29-1 | TGCAGCGTTCCGGGACAGGATACCTACGAGCAGTACTTC | CSVPGQDTYEQYF
11 | few | TRBJ1-2 | . | TRBV2 | TGTGCCAGCACCTCAGGGAATGGCTACACCTTC | CASTSGNGYTF